Described below is a single T cell receptor beta chain sequence and its context. Relapse after autologous stem cell transplantation occurred in every patient, and brentuximab vedotin exposure varied. Measured with immunoSEQ multiplex PCR; TCRdb has only the in-frame clones, and not every one. The table shows 55,000 to 75,000 clones, with just over 90% occurring only once. The sample belongs to a study of PD-1 blockade in classical Hodgkin lymphoma. Trimming removed 5 bases from V and 5 bases from J; junction bases left unmatched: 7. CDR1 and CDR2 (germline): SGHTA, FQGNSA. The CDR3 length is 14 residues.

This clonotype was sampled from a human donor with classical Hodgkin lymphoma. This specimen consisted of peripheral blood mononuclear cells (PBMCs), obtained at baseline. The V and J genes are TRBV7-2 and TRBJ2-5; 8 positions match TRBD1. CDR3: CASSHRTGRETQYF. The CDR3 coding sequence is TGTGCCAGCAGCCATAGGACAGGGCGTGAGACCCAGTACTTC.